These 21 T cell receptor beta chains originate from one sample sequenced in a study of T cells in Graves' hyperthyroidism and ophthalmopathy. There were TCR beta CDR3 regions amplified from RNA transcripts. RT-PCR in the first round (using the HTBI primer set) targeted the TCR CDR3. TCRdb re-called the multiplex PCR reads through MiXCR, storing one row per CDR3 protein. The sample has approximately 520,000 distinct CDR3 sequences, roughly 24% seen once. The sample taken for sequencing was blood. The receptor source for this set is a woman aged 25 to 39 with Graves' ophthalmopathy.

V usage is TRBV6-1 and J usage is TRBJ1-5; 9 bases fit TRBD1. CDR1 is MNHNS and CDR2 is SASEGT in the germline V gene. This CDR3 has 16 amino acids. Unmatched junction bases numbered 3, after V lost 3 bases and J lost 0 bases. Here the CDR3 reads CASSEGQGPSNQPQHF. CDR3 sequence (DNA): TGTGCCAGCAGTGAGGGACAGGGACCTAGCAATCAGCCCCAGCATTTT.

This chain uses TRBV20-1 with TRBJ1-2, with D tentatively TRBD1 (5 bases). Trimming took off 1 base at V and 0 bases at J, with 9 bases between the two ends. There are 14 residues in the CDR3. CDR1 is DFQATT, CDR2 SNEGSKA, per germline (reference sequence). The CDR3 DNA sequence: TGCAGTGCTAGAGGCACGGGACCTAACTATGGCTACACCTTC. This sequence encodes CSARGTGPNYGYTF.

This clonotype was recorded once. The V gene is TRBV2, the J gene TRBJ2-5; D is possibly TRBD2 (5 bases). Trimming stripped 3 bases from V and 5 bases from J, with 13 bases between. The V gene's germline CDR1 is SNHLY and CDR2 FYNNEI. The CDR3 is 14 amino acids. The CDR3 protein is CASSDSGVVETQYF. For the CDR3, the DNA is TGTGCCAGCAGTGATTCCGGGGTGGTGGAGACCCAGTACTTC. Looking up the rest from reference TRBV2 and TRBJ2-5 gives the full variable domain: EPEVTQTPSHQVTQMGQEVILRCVPISNHLYFYWYRQILGQKVEFLVSFYNNEISEKSEIFDDQFSVERPDGSNFTLKIRSTKLEDSAMYFCASSDSGVVETQYFGPGTRLLVL.

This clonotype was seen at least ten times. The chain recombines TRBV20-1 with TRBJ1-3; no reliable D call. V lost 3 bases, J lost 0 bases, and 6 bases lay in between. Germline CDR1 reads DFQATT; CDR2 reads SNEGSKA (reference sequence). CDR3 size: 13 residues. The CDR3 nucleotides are TGCAGTGCTAGGTCCCCCTCTGGAAACACCATATATTTT. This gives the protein CSARSPSGNTIYF.

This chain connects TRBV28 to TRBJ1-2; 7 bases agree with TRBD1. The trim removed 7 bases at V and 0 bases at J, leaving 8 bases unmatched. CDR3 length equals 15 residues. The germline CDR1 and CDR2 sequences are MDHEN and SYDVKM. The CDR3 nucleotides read TGTGCCAGCAATCGAAGGGACAGACCTAACTATGGCTACACCTTC. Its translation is CASNRRDRPNYGYTF.

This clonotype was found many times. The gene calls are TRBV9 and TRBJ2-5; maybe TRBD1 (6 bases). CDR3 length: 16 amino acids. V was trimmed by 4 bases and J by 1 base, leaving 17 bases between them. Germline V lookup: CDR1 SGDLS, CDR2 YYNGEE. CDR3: CASSRTGLWGQETQYF. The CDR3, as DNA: TGTGCCAGCAGCCGCACAGGGCTGTGGGGCCAAGAGACCCAGTACTTC.

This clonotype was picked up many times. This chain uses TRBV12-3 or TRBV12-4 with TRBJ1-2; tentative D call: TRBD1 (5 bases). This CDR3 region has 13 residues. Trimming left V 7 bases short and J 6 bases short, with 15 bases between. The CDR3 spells CASTPGGVDGYTF. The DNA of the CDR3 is TGTGCCAGCACCCCCGGGGGAGTGGATGGCTACACCTTC.

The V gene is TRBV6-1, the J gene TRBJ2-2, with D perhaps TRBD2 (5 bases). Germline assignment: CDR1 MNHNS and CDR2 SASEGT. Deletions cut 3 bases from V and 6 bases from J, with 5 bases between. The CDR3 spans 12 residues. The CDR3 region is CASSDGAGELFF. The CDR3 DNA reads TGTGCCAGCAGTGACGGGGCCGGGGAGCTGTTTTTT.

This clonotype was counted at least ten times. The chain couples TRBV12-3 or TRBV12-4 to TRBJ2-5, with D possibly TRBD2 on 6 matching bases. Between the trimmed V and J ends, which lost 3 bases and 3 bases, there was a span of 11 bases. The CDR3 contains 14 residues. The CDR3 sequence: CASSFGRSEETQYF. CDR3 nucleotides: TGTGCCAGCAGTTTTGGGAGGTCGGAAGAGACCCAGTACTTC.

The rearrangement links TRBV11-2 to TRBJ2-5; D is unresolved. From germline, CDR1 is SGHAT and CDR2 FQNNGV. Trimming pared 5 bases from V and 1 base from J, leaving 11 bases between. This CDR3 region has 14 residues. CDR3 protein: CASSPHIGQETQYF. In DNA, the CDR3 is TGTGCCAGCAGCCCCCACATAGGCCAAGAGACCCAGTACTTC.

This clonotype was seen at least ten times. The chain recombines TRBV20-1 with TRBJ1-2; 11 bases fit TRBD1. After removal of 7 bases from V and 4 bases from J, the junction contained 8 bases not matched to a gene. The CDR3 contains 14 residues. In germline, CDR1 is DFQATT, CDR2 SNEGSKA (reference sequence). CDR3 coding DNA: TGCAGTGTTCCGGACAGGGGGCTAATCTATGGCTACACCTTC. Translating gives CSVPDRGLIYGYTF.

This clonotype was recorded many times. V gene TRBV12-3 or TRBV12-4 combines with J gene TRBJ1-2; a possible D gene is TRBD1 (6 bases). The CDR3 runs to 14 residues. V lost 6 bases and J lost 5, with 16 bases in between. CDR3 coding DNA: TGTGCCAGCAGGGAAAGAACAGGGCGGTATGGCTACACCTTC. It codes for CASRERTGRYGYTF.

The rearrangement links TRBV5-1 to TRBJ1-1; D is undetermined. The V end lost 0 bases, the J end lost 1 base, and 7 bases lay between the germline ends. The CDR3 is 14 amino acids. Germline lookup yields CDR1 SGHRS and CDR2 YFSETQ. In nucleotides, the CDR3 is TGCGCCAGCAGCTTGGTATTGGAGAACACTGAAGCTTTCTTT. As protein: CASSLVLENTEAFF.

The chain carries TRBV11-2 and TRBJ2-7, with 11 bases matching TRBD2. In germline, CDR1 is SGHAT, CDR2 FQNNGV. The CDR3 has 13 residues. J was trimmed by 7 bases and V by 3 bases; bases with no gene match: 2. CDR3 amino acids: CASSLPSGREQYF. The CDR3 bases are TGTGCCAGCAGCTTGCCTAGCGGGAGGGAGCAGTACTTC.

The CDR3: CAIRRDRDTEAFF. The CDR3, as DNA: TGTGCCATCAGACGGGACAGGGACACTGAAGCTTTCTTT. This sequence joins TRBV12-3 or TRBV12-4 and TRBJ1-1; the match to TRBD1 covers 9 bases. The V segment lost 10 bases and the J segment 3 bases; nucleotides outside the gene matches: 6. The CDR3 extends over 13 amino acids.

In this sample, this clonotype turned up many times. The CDR3 region has the DNA TGTGCCAGCAGCGTAGCCCAGGGCTACAATAGGGACTACACCTTC. It yields the protein CASSVAQGYNRDYTF. The chain is built from TRBV9 and TRBJ1-2, with D perhaps TRBD1 (5 bases). The CDR3 length is 15 residues. Germline V gene data show CDR1 as SGDLS and CDR2 as YYNGEE. Deletions cut 0 bases from V and 10 bases from J, with 19 bases between.

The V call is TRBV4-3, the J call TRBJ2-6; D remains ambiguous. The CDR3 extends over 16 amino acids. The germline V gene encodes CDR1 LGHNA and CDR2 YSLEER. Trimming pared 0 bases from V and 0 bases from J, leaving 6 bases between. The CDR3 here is CASSQERFSGANVLTF. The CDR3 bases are TGCGCCAGCAGCCAAGAAAGGTTCTCTGGGGCCAACGTCCTGACTTTC.

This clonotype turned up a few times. CDR3 DNA: TGCAGTGCTAGAGACATCCCGAGGGCTTTCTTT. Amino acid sequence: CSARDIPRAFF. The genes are TRBV20-1 and TRBJ1-1; no firm D call. This CDR3 contains 11 residues. CDR1 and CDR2 from the germline V gene are DFQATT and SNEGSKA (reference sequence). V was trimmed by 0 bases and J by 11 bases, leaving 10 bases between them.

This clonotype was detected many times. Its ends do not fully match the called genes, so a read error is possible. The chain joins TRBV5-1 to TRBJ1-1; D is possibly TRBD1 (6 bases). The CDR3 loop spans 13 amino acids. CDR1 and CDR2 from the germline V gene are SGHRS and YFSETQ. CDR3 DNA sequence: TGTGCCAGCAGCTCACAGGGTGGAACTGAAGCTTTCTTT. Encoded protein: CASSSQGGTEAFF.

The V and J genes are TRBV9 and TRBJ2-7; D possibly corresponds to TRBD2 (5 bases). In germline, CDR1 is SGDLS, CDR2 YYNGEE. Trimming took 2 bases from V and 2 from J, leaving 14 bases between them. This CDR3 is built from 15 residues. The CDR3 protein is CASSVVRASTYEQYF. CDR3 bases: TGTGCCAGCAGCGTTGTGCGGGCCTCGACCTACGAGCAGTACTTC.

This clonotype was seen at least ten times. The CDR3 loop is CASSLYGYQPQHF. The CDR3 region has the DNA TGTGCCAGCAGTTTATACGGTTATCAGCCCCAGCATTTT. This chain joins TRBV28 and TRBJ1-5; no clear D. The CDR3 sequence is 13 residues long. The germline V gene encodes CDR1 MDHEN and CDR2 SYDVKM. The V end was cut by 1 base, the J end by 5 bases, with 6 bases between.